What follows describes a single T cell receptor (beta chain). In the original processing: The assay estimated nucleated cells by amplifying reference gene primers. Sequencing used immunoSEQ multiplex PCR; TCRdb keeps in-frame clones, though not all of them. That table furnishes V, J and clone size, whereas the DNA furnished D and trimming. Of around 160,000 clones listed, 80% to 90% are singletons. The data are from a study of blood T cell repertoires in COVID-19. Turning to the study itself: Whether acute or convalescent, the COVID-19 samples came from the United States, Italy and Spain. PBMCs, B-cell-depleted T cells, or T cells provided the cDNA or gDNA that made up the material.

The CDR3 totals 16 residues. Per germline, CDR1 SGHRS and CDR2 YFSETQ. V lost 1 base to trimming and J lost 0 bases, with 11 bases between them. The sequence was collected from a human donor with acute or convalescent COVID-19. The donor label of this sample is uncertain. Sample: peripheral blood. The rearrangement joins TRBV5-1 to TRBJ1-3; D gene uncertain. The CDR3 sequence: CASSLYQAFSGNTIYF. The CDR3 nucleotides read TGCGCCAGCAGCTTGTATCAGGCCTTCTCTGGAAACACCATATATTTT.